The 4 T cell receptor beta chains in this list originate from one sample, sequenced in a study of blood T cell repertoires in COVID-19. The assay was immunoSEQ multiplex PCR, and TCRdb's table has in-frame clones only and misses some. The sample holds roughly 100,000 clones; roughly 84% are singletons and the top ten take 10% to 15%. Sequenced sample: peripheral blood. The receptor source for this set is a human donor in a cohort sampled during active or convalescent COVID-19.

This CDR3 is CASSQGSGFNEKLFF. The CDR3 DNA reads as TGCGCCAGCAGCCAAGGTTCAGGGTTTAATGAAAAACTGTTTTTT. The chain combines TRBV4-3 with TRBJ1-4; possibly TRBD1 for D (5 bases). CDR1 is LGHNA, CDR2 YSLEER, per germline. CDR3 length equals 15 residues. Trimming stripped 1 base from V and 4 bases from J, with 10 bases between.

V is TRBV7-9 and J is TRBJ2-3; tentatively, D is TRBD1 (6 bases). CDR1 is SEHNR and CDR2 is FQNEAQ in the germline V gene (reference sequence). Trimming removed 6 bases at V and 2 bases at J, with 12 bases between. The CDR3 has 14 amino acids. The CDR3 reads CASRAGTTTDTQYF. CDR3 sequence (DNA): TGTGCCAGCAGAGCCGGGACAACCACAGATACGCAGTATTTT.

V usage is TRBV3-1 (or the pseudogene TRBV3-2) and J usage is TRBJ2-5; 8 bases line up with TRBD2. Trimming took 11 bases from V and 5 from J; bases not matched to a gene: 4. There are 11 residues in the CDR3. Germline V gene sequence: CDR1 LGHDT, CDR2 YNNKEL (reference sequence). DNA of the CDR3: TGTGCCGCCGGGGGGGTGGAGACCCAGTACTTC. Protein product: CAAGGVETQYF.

This clone was recorded only once. V is TRBV15 and J is TRBJ2-1, with TRBD1 matching over 7 bases. Germline-derived CDR1 and CDR2 are LNHNV and YYDKDF (reference sequence). V dropped 2 bases and J dropped 6; count of bases not matched to a gene: 10. CDR3 length: 16 residues. CDR3 bases: TGTGCCACCAGCAGATCCCTCGGGACAGCCCTCAATGAGCAGTTCTTC. Its protein is CATSRSLGTALNEQFF.